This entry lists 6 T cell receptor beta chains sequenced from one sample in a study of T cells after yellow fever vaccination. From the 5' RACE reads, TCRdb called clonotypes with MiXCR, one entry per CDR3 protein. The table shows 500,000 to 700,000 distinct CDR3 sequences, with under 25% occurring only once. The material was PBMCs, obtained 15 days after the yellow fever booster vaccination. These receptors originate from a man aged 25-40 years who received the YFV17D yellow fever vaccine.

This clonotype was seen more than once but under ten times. CDR3 coding DNA: TGTGCCACCAGCAGAGATTTCGGCGGTGGAGAATTTAACGCCTACGAGCAGTACTTC. Translation gives CATSRDFGGGEFNAYEQYF. The V call is TRBV15, the J call TRBJ2-7; D is ambiguous. Between the trimmed V and J ends, which lost 0 bases and 2 bases, there was a span of 23 bases. Germline loops: CDR1 LNHNV, CDR2 YYDKDF (reference sequence). This CDR3 has 19 amino acids. Using reference TRBV15 and TRBJ2-7 for the parts outside the CDR3, the full variable domain is DAMVIQNPRYQVTQFGKPVTLSCSQTLNHNVMYWYQQKSSQAPKLLFHYYDKDFNNEADTPDNFQSRRPNTSFCFLDIRSPGLGDTAMYLCATSRDFGGGEFNAYEQYFGPGTRLTVT.

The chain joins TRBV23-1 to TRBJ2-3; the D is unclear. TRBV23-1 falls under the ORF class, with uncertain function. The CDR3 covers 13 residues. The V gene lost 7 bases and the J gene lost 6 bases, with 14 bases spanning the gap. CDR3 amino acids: CASTLNPRDTQYF. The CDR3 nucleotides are TGCGCCAGCACTTTAAACCCGAGGGATACGCAGTATTTT.

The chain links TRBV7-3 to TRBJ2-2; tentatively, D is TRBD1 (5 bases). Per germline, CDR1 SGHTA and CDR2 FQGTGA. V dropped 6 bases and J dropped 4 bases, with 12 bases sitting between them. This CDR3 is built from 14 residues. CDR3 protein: CASSLTGITGELFF. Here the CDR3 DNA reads TGTGCCAGCAGTCTTACAGGAATCACCGGGGAGCTGTTTTTT.

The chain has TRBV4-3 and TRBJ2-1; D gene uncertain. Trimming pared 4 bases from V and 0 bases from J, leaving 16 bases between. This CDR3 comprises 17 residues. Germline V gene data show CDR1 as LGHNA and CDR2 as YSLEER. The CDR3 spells CASSRLWAPSSYNEQFF. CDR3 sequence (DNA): TGCGCCAGCAGCCGACTTTGGGCACCGAGCTCCTACAATGAGCAGTTCTTC.

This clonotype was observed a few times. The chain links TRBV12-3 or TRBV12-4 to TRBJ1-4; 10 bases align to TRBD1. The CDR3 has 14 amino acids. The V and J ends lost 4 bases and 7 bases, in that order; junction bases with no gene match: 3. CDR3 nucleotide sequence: TGTGCCAGCAGTTCAAGGACAGGGGGTGAAAAACTGTTTTTT. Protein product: CASSSRTGGEKLFF.

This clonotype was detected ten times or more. CDR3 sequence: CAISDARGPGKNIQYF. As DNA, the CDR3 is TGTGCCATCAGTGACGCCAGGGGGCCTGGCAAAAACATTCAGTACTTC. V and J are TRBV10-3 and TRBJ2-4; TRBD1 aligns across 8 bases. The germline gives CDR1 ENHRY, CDR2 SYGVKD. The junction had 7 bases not matched to a gene; V was cut back by 3 bases and J by 3 bases. This CDR3 has 16 residues.